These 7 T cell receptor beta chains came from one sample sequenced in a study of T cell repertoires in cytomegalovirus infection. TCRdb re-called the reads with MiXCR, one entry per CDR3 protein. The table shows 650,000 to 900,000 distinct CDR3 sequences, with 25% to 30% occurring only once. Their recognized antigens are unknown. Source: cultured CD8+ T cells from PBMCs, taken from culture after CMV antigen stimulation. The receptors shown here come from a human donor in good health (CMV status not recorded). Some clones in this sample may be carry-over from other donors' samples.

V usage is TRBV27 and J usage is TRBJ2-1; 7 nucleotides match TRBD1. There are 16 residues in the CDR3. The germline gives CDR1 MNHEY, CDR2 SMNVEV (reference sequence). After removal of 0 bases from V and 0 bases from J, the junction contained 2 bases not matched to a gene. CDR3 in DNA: TGTGCCAGCAGTTTATCGGGACAGATCTCCTACAATGAGCAGTTCTTC. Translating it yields CASSLSGQISYNEQFF.

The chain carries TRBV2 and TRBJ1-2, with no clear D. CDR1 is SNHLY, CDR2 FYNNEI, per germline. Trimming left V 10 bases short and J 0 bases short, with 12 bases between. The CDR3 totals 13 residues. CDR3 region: CAILGGPNYGYTF. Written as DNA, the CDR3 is TGTGCCATCCTCGGAGGCCCTAACTATGGCTACACCTTC.

The CDR3 DNA reads TGTGCCAGTAGGCAACTCGAATCGGTAAAACTGTTTTTT. This gives the protein CASRQLESVKLFF. The chain has TRBV19 and TRBJ1-4; unclear D gene. The germline CDR1 and CDR2 sequences are LNHDA and SQIVND (reference sequence). The germline V and J ends were trimmed by 6 bases and 10 bases, with 15 bases remaining between them. This CDR3 region has 13 residues.

The CDR3 region is CASSQDFGASYEQYV. In DNA form, the CDR3 reads TGTGCCAGCAGCCAAGATTTTGGAGCTTCCTACGAGCAGTACGTC. This chain joins TRBV3-1 and TRBJ2-7, with unresolved D. Germline loops: CDR1 LGHDT, CDR2 YNNKEL (reference sequence). The germline V and J ends were trimmed by 0 bases and 1 base, with 10 bases remaining between them. The CDR3 is made up of 15 amino acids.

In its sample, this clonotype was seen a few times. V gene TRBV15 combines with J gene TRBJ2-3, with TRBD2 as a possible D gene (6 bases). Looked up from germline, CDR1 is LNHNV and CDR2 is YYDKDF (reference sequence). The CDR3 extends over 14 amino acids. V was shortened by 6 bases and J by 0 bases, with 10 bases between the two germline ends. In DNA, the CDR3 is TGTGCCACCAGGCGGGACCACAGCACAGATACGCAGTATTTT. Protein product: CATRRDHSTDTQYF. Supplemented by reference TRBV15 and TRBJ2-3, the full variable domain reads DAMVIQNPRYQVTQFGKPVTLSCSQTLNHNVMYWYQQKSSQAPKLLFHYYDKDFNNEADTPDNFQSRRPNTSFCFLDIRSPGLGDTAMYLCATRRDHSTDTQYFGPGTRLTVL.

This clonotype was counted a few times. The CDR3 coding sequence is TGTGCCAGCAGTTTGACGAGTGGGCGGGGACTACCCCCAGATACGCAGTATTTT. Translation: CASSLTSGRGLPPDTQYF. The gene calls are TRBV6-5 and TRBJ2-3; TRBD2 matches at 7 bases. The CDR3 has 18 residues. Trimming cost V 4 bases and J 4 bases; bases outside gene matches: 17. Germline assignment: CDR1 MNHEY and CDR2 SVGAGI.

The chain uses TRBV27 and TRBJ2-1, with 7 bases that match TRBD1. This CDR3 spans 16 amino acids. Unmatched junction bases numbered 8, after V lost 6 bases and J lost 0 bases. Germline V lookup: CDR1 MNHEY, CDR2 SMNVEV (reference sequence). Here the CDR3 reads CASSSIQGSSYNEQFF. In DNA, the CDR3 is TGTGCCAGCAGCTCAATACAGGGGAGCTCCTACAATGAGCAGTTCTTC.